This T cell receptor beta chain was captured in a study of blood T cells in healthy people across ages. Findings and limits, study-wide: Higher naive T cell percentage went strongly together with higher TCR beta diversity.

This CDR3 comprises 15 residues. The V end lost 7 bases, the J end lost 0 bases, and 14 bases lay between the germline ends. The V gene's germline CDR1 is SNHLY and CDR2 FYNNEI. Through a sample-barcoded 5' primer and a J-beta primer mix, a second PCR was run for roughly 6 to 11 cycles. TCRdb re-called the 5' RACE reads with MiXCR, one entry per CDR3 protein. The data show some 760,000 distinct CDR3 sequences, around a quarter seen once. Worth noting for this clonotype: The target antigen is unknown.

The sample was also reused in another study, on T cells of mothers and their children.

The source material was blood. The chain has TRBV2 and TRBJ2-3; D gene uncertain. The source is a boy younger than 18 in good health. The CDR3 sequence is CASTAVVASTDTQYF. The CDR3 coding sequence is TGTGCCAGCACCGCCGTCGTGGCTAGCACAGATACGCAGTATTTT. The whole variable domain, remainder taken from reference TRBV2 and TRBJ2-3, is EPEVTQTPSHQVTQMGQEVILRCVPISNHLYFYWYRQILGQKVEFLVSFYNNEISEKSEIFDDQFSVERPDGSNFTLKIRSTKLEDSAMYFCASTAVVASTDTQYFGPGTRLTVL.